The following is a TCR beta chain sequence with its context. This sample is part of a study of cytomegalovirus exposure and HLA in healthy donors. Use of 60 Vbeta and 13 Jbeta primers characterized the PCR. Libraries were prepared by immunoSEQ multiplex PCR; TCRdb keeps only in-frame clonotypes and omits some of them. Its clone listing holds approximately 120,000 clones. V was cut by 8 bases and J by 8 bases, with 15 bases left in between. CDR3 length: 13 residues. CDR1 and CDR2 from the germline V gene are MDHEN and SYDVKM. Sequencing was done on a sample of PBMCs. V usage is TRBV28 and J usage is TRBJ1-4, with D maybe TRBD1 (5 bases). This sequence originates from a young man in good health and CMV-seronegative. CDR3 sequence (DNA): TGTGCCAGCCTAACGGGGGGAGGAGAAAAACTGTTTTTT. It encodes CASLTGGGEKLFF. Based on the CDR3 plus reference TRBV28 and TRBJ1-4, the full variable domain is DVKVTQSSRYLVKRTGEKVFLECVQDMDHENMFWYRQDPGLGLRLIYFSYDVKMKEKGDIPEGYSVSREKKERFSLILESASTNQTSMYLCASLTGGGEKLFFGSGTQLSVL.